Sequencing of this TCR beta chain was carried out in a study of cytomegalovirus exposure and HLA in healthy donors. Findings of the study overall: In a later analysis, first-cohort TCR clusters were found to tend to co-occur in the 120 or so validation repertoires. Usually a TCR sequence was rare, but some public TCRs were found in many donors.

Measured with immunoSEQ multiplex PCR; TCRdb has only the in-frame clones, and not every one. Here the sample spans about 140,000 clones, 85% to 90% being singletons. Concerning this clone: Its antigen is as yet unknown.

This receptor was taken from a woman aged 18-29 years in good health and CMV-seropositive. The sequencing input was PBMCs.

The CDR3 spells CASSLGGLAGSDEQFF. The CDR3 region has the DNA TGTGCCAGCAGCTTAGGTGGGCTAGCGGGATCTGATGAGCAGTTCTTC. V is TRBV11-3 and J is TRBJ2-1; 9 nucleotides line up with TRBD2. With V trimmed by 1 base and J by 8 bases, 9 bases remained unmatched. CDR1 and CDR2 from the germline V gene are SGHNT and YENEEA. The CDR3 runs to 16 residues.